This T cell receptor beta chain was observed in a study of blood T cell repertoires in COVID-19. About the research overall: Spain, Italy and the United States supplied samples that represented acute and convalescent COVID-19. The cDNA or gDNA used as material had been derived from T cells, B-cell-depleted T cells, or PBMCs.

Original data processing: Reference gene primers were amplified, and this amplification served to estimate nucleated cell counts. Here immunoSEQ multiplex PCR was the method, and the copy in TCRdb shows in-frame clones only, minus some. D and trimming were read from the DNA, whereas the V and J calls and clone size are those reported in that table. Among 30,000 or so clones listed, under 90% were seen once. This clonotype was obtained from a man aged 45-65 years with acute or convalescent COVID-19. Specimen: peripheral blood.

This chain's CDR3 is CASSQRQGAGETQYF. The CDR3 bases are TGCGCCAGCAGCCAACGGCAGGGGGCTGGAGAGACCCAGTACTTC. The chain employs TRBV4-1 and TRBJ2-5, with TRBD1 matching over 8 bases. The CDR3 loop spans 15 amino acids. CDR1 MGHRA and CDR2 YSYEKL come from the germline V gene. The V gene end was trimmed by 2 bases and the J gene end by 4 bases; junction bases not matched to a gene: 6.